Below are 11 T cell receptor beta chains sequenced from a single sample in a study of PD-L1 blockade in urothelial cancer (dated by TCRdb to 2016 to 2017). Library generation was performed with the immunoSEQ multiplex PCR assay. TCRdb mirrors the immuneACCESS table, restricted to in-frame sequences. Some clones are absent from its copies; in checked studies, under half trace to an unresolved V gene, and the reason for the others is unknown. The sample table holds about 45,000 clones, of which 70% to 90% were seen once. The ten largest make up about 4% of the sample. The source material was PBMCs, sampled around atezolizumab (anti-PD-L1) treatment. These receptors were obtained from a man older than 75 with urothelial cancer.

The chain carries TRBV5-1 and TRBJ1-1, with D possibly matching TRBD1 (5 bases). Germline V lookup: CDR1 SGHRS, CDR2 YFSETQ. The CDR3 loop spans 15 amino acids. Trimming cost V 1 base and J 0 bases, with 10 bases left between them. The CDR3 is CASSLQQGLNTEAFF. The DNA of the CDR3 is TGCGCCAGCAGCTTGCAGCAGGGCTTGAACACTGAAGCTTTCTTT.

V gene TRBV7-8 combines with J gene TRBJ2-4; the D gene is possibly TRBD1 (5 bases). From germline, CDR1 is SGHVS and CDR2 FQNEAQ. CDR3 length equals 14 residues. Trimming took 5 bases from V and 3 from J, leaving 11 bases between them. CDR3 sequence (DNA): TGTGCCAGCAGCCAACAGGCAAACAAAAACATTCAGTACTTC. Residues: CASSQQANKNIQYF.

This chain joins TRBV7-2 and TRBJ2-1; TRBD1 matches 7 bases. The germline CDR1 and CDR2 sequences are SGHTA and FQGNSA. The CDR3 extends over 16 amino acids. The V gene end was trimmed by 5 bases and the J gene end by 3 bases; junction bases not matched to a gene: 10. The CDR3 DNA follows: TGTGCCAGCAGCCTCGCCGGGACAGCGAACTACAATGAGCAGTTCTTC. Protein: CASSLAGTANYNEQFF.

This sequence joins TRBV5-6 and TRBJ2-5; 8 bases line up with TRBD1. This CDR3 spans 14 amino acids. Germline V gene lookup returns CDR1 SGHDT and CDR2 YYEEEE. V shed 4 bases and J 4 bases; nucleotides not matched to a gene: 6. The CDR3 protein is CASSGSGTGETQYF. CDR3 nucleotides: TGTGCCAGCAGCGGGTCCGGGACAGGAGAGACCCAGTACTTC.

V and J are TRBV18 and TRBJ1-4; no definite D call. Germline V gives CDR1 KGHSH, CDR2 LQKENI. There are 12 residues in the CDR3. V lost 6 bases to trimming and J lost 12 bases, with 14 bases between them. CDR3 DNA sequence: TGTGCCAGCTCTCTCCCCGCAGAGGAACTGTTTTTT. It encodes CASSLPAEELFF. The whole variable domain, filled in from reference TRBV18 and TRBJ1-4, reads NAGVMQNPRHLVRRRGQEARLRCSPMKGHSHVYWYRQLPEEGLKFMVYLQKENIIDESGMPKERFSAEFPKEGPSILRIQQVVRGDSAAYFCASSLPAEELFFGSGTQLSVL.

Note on this clone: Other nucleotide sequences from this sample produce the same CDR3. The V and J genes are TRBV29-1 and TRBJ1-2; D unresolved. V dropped 1 base and J dropped 4 bases, with 19 bases sitting between them. Germline V gene sequence: CDR1 SQVTM, CDR2 ANQGSEA. This CDR3 is 16 amino acids long. The CDR3 spells CSVEGLVREDAYGYTF. CDR3 coding DNA: TGCAGCGTTGAAGGTTTAGTGCGGGAAGACGCCTATGGCTACACCTTC.

The V gene is TRBV7-6, the J gene TRBJ2-5; tentative D call: TRBD2 (6 bases). Germline values: CDR1 SGHVS, CDR2 FNYEAQ. The V and J ends lost 5 bases and 5 bases respectively, with 21 bases between them. The length of the CDR3 is 16 residues. As DNA, the CDR3 is TGTGCCAGCAGCCCGCCCGGGGGACGGCTGGACGAGACCCAGTACTTC. Its translation: CASSPPGGRLDETQYF.

As to this clone: The sample contains more than one DNA sequence encoding this CDR3. The rearrangement joins TRBV11-2 to TRBJ1-4; D remains ambiguous. This CDR3 region has 13 residues. V gave up 1 base and J gave up 8 bases, with 8 bases separating them. Germline V gene lookup returns CDR1 SGHAT and CDR2 FQNNGV. As DNA, the CDR3 is TGTGCCAGCAGCTTAGGAGGGAAAGAAAAACTGTTTTTT. Its protein is CASSLGGKEKLFF. Filled out from reference TRBV11-2 and TRBJ1-4, the complete variable domain reads EAGVAQSPRYKIIEKRQSVAFWCNPISGHATLYWYQQILGQGPKLLIQFQNNGVVDDSQLPKDRFSAERLKGVDSTLKIQPAKLEDSAVYLCASSLGGKEKLFFGSGTQLSVL.

The chain joins TRBV6-1 to TRBJ1-1; possibly TRBD1 for D (5 bases). The CDR3 is 14 residues long. Per germline, CDR1 MNHNS and CDR2 SASEGT. Trimming shortened V by 6 bases and J by 2 bases, and 13 bases separated the two germline ends. The CDR3 sequence: CASRHGGFNTEAFF. For the CDR3, the DNA is TGTGCCAGCAGGCACGGGGGTTTCAACACTGAAGCTTTCTTT.

The sample holds one count of this clone. The chain links TRBV30 to TRBJ1-4; a possible D gene is TRBD1 (5 bases). Trimming pared 3 bases from V and 10 bases from J, leaving 9 bases between. From germline, CDR1 is GTSNPN and CDR2 SVGIG (reference sequence). The CDR3 has 11 amino acids. The CDR3 bases are TGTGCCTGGAGGGTTACAGGAAAACTGTTTTTT. It yields the protein CAWRVTGKLFF.

J is TRBJ1-4 and V is TRBV5-1; D is possibly TRBD1 (6 bases). The CDR3 extends over 15 amino acids. The germline V and J ends were trimmed by 3 bases and 8 bases, with 17 bases remaining between them. Germline V gene sequence: CDR1 SGHRS, CDR2 YFSETQ. The chain's CDR3 is CASSSTGTTEEKLFF. CDR3 sequence (DNA): TGCGCCAGCAGCTCTACCGGGACAACGGAAGAAAAACTGTTTTTT.